Sequencing of this T cell receptor beta chain was carried out in a study of blood T cell repertoires in COVID-19. On the study more broadly: Samples came from the United States, Italy and Spain, spanning acute and convalescent COVID-19.

Trimming took 0 bases from V and 2 from J, leaving 13 bases between them. This CDR3 has 16 residues. Germline loops: CDR1 LNHDA, CDR2 SQIVND (reference sequence). Here immunoSEQ multiplex PCR was the method, and the copy in TCRdb shows in-frame clones only, minus some. The sample yields 70,000 to 100,000 clones, about 79% seen once. The TCR comes from a woman in her forties or fifties with acute or convalescent COVID-19. This chain connects TRBV19 to TRBJ1-1; no clear D gene. Material for sequencing was peripheral blood. The CDR3 loop is CASSIDLGALNTEAFF. The CDR3 region has the DNA TGTGCCAGTAGTATAGATCTGGGAGCCCTTAACACTGAAGCTTTCTTT.